The 9 T cell receptor beta chains reported below all come from one sample, sequenced in a study of OX40 agonist ivuxolimab in advanced cancers. The method was immunoSEQ multiplex PCR; TCRdb's version includes in-frame clones alone and lacks a portion of them. This sample yields fewer than 100,000 clones, of which about 89% are seen a single time; around 0.79% belongs to the top ten. The material was CD4+ or CD8+ T cells sorted from blood, obtained in a trial of the OX40 agonist ivuxolimab. These receptors all stem from an adult with an advanced solid tumor such as melanoma, head and neck, liver or kidney cancer.

V usage is TRBV6-6 and J usage is TRBJ2-2, with D tentatively TRBD2 (5 bases). Germline V gene data show CDR1 as MNHNY and CDR2 as SVGAGI (reference sequence). Trimming took 0 bases from V and 5 from J, leaving 7 bases between them. This CDR3 comprises 14 residues. CDR3 nucleotide sequence: TGTGCCAGCAGTTACTCGAGGAGGACCGGGGAGCTGTTTTTT. Translated: CASSYSRRTGELFF.

As to this clone: Its ends do not fully match the called genes, so a read error is possible. V gene TRBV5-5 combines with J gene TRBJ1-4; D remains ambiguous. Germline assignment: CDR1 SGHKS and CDR2 YYEKEE (reference sequence). The CDR3 sequence is 15 residues long. CDR3 nucleotides: TGTGCCAGCAGGTTGGACCTTGGGGAAAATGAAAAACTGTTTTTT. The encoded protein is CASRLDLGENEKLFF.

J is TRBJ1-2 and V is TRBV10-3, with D perhaps matching TRBD1 (5 bases). The germline V and J ends were trimmed by 1 base and 4 bases, with 13 bases remaining between them. The CDR3 spans 15 residues. CDR1 and CDR2 from the germline V gene are ENHRY and SYGVKD. The CDR3 nucleotides read TGTGCCATCAGTGAGTGGGGGGAAATGGGCTATGGCTACACCTTC. Its protein is CAISEWGEMGYGYTF.

The chain employs TRBV10-3 and TRBJ1-2; D remains ambiguous. CDR1 and CDR2 from the germline V gene are ENHRY and SYGVKD. CDR3 length: 14 residues. V dropped 10 bases and J dropped 0 bases, with 15 bases sitting between them. The DNA for the CDR3 is TGTGCCACCACACCGGACCACACTAACTATGGCTACACCTTC. It yields the protein CATTPDHTNYGYTF.

The chain uses TRBV6-1 and TRBJ2-7; perhaps TRBD2 as D (5 bases). Trimming took 7 bases from V and 1 from J, leaving 11 bases between them. Germline loops: CDR1 MNHNS, CDR2 SASEGT. The CDR3 runs to 13 residues. CDR3 in DNA: TGTGCCAGCAACCCACGGACTTCCTACGAGCAGTACTTC. It yields the protein CASNPRTSYEQYF.

V gene TRBV19 combines with J gene TRBJ1-3, with TRBD1 identical over 7 bases. The germline V gene has CDR1 LNHDA and CDR2 SQIVND (reference sequence). CDR3 size: 14 residues. The trim removed 7 bases at V and 2 bases at J, leaving 5 bases unmatched. The CDR3 bases are TGTGCCAGTAAGCCGGGACAGACTGGAAACACCATATATTTT. Translated, it gives CASKPGQTGNTIYF.

The V and J genes are TRBV6-5 and TRBJ1-5, with TRBD1 as a possible D gene (5 bases). CDR3 size: 13 residues. CDR1 and CDR2 from the germline V gene are MNHEY and SVGAGI. The germline V and J ends were trimmed by 6 bases and 8 bases, with 14 bases remaining between them. The CDR3 protein is CASRRGKGEPQHF. CDR3 bases: TGTGCCAGCAGGAGGGGTAAAGGAGAGCCCCAGCATTTT.

J is TRBJ2-2 and V is TRBV5-6, with unresolved D. The CDR3 extends over 14 amino acids. V lost 2 bases and J 2 bases, leaving 7 bases between the germline ends. Looked up from germline, CDR1 is SGHDT and CDR2 is YYEEEE. The CDR3, as DNA: TGTGCCAGCAGCTTCGAACAAAACACCGGGGAGCTGTTTTTT. It is translated as CASSFEQNTGELFF.

The gene calls are TRBV9 and TRBJ2-3, with D possibly called TRBD1 or TRBD2 (6 bases each). Deletions cut 10 bases from V and 11 bases from J, with 20 bases between. The CDR3 sequence is 12 residues long. In germline, CDR1 is SGDLS, CDR2 YYNGEE. The CDR3 loop is CASAPGGAGQYF. As DNA, the CDR3 is TGTGCCTCAGCGCCCGGGGGCGCCGGGCAGTATTTT.